These T cell receptor beta chains were read from a single sample in a study of radiation and T cells in renal cell carcinoma. Here immunoSEQ multiplex PCR was the method, and the copy in TCRdb shows in-frame clones only, minus some. The table lists 80,000 or so clones, roughly nine tenths of them singletons, with about 5.8% in the top ten. Sequencing used blood, obtained from a patient whose treatment included radiotherapy and nephrectomy. The receptors here all came from a woman aged 70-85 years with renal cell carcinoma. The CDR3 runs from the conserved cysteine through the conserved F or W. The order of the fields is V gene, D gene, clone size, J gene, CDR3 DNA, CDR3 protein. D genes are given only for firm matches. Clone size is given for some rows only: seen once, a few or many times, or a class if the clone is expanded.

TRBV5-1	TRBD1	-	TRBJ1-4	TGCGCCAGCAGCTCTACAGGGGGCAGGATTGAAAAACTGTTTTTT	CASSSTGGRIEKLFF
TRBV4-1	-	-	TRBJ1-1	TGCGCCAGCAGCCAAATGGACCCGGGAAAGGGACTGCAGAACACTGAAGCTTTCTTT	CASSQMDPGKGLQNTEAFF
TRBV5-1	-	-	TRBJ1-2	TGCGCCAGCACCCCGCTTGGGACTCCTAACTATGGCTACACCTTC	CASTPLGTPNYGYTF
TRBV28	-	-	TRBJ2-5	TGTGCCAGCAGGGACCGGCAGGGCCAAGAGACCCAGTACTTC	CASRDRQGQETQYF
TRBV9	TRBD1	-	TRBJ1-3	TGTGCCAGCAGTGCCACAGGGGGCCGTAATGGAAACACCATATATTTT	CASSATGGRNGNTIYF
TRBV4-3	TRBD1	-	TRBJ2-7	TGCGCCAGCAGCCAAGGGGCCCGCAGGGGGCAGGACGAGCAGTACTTC	CASSQGARRGQDEQYF
TRBV5-4	TRBD1	-	TRBJ2-5	TGTGCCAGCAGCCCGGGACAGGGGCGCGAGACCCAGTACTTC	CASSPGQGRETQYF
TRBV13	-	once	TRBJ1-3	TGTGCCAGCAGCTTAGAGCCCGACTCTGGAAACACCATATATTTT	CASSLEPDSGNTIYF
TRBV5-1	TRBD1	once	TRBJ1-1	TGCGCCAGCAGCTTGATCGGACAGGACACTGAAGCTTTCTTT	CASSLIGQDTEAFF
TRBV29-1	-	-	TRBJ2-4	TGCAGCGTATCGGCGGGGGTCACCAGGGGGAACATTCAGTACTTC	CSVSAGVTRGNIQYF
TRBV9	TRBD1	-	TRBJ1-2	TGTGCCAGCAGCGTAAAAGCAGGGGGCGTCTCTGGCTACACCTTC	CASSVKAGGVSGYTF
TRBV7-2	-	-	TRBJ2-7	TGTGCCAGCAGCTCCCAGGGTGGGGACGAGCAGTACTTC	CASSSQGGDEQYF
TRBV11-3	-	-	TRBJ1-4	TGTGCCAGCAGCTTACGGACAGTAGATAATGAAAAACTGTTTTTT	CASSLRTVDNEKLFF
TRBV2	TRBD1	once	TRBJ2-4	TGTGCCAGCAGTCCACCTCTTAGGGACAGGCTAGCCAAAAACATTCAGTACTTC	CASSPPLRDRLAKNIQYF
TRBV7-9	TRBD2	-	TRBJ2-2	TGTGCCAGCAGCTTCGTCACTAGCGGGGGGTACACCGGGGAGCTGTTTTTT	CASSFVTSGGYTGELFF
TRBV6-1	TRBD1	-	TRBJ2-2	TGTGCCAGCAGTGAACTAGGGACAGCTTACACCGGGGAGCTGTTTTTT	CASSELGTAYTGELFF
TRBV6-1	TRBD1	-	TRBJ1-1	TGTGCCAGCAGTGCTAGACAGGGGGCTTTTGGGACTGAAGCTTTCTTT	CASSARQGAFGTEAFF
TRBV7-2	-	-	TRBJ2-3	TGTGCCAGCAGCTTCCGCCGGGGAGATACGCAGTATTTT	CASSFRRGDTQYF
TRBV15	-	-	TRBJ2-7	TGTGCCACCAGCAGAGCGAAGACTATCCAAAACGAGCAGTACTTC	CATSRAKTIQNEQYF
TRBV13	-	-	TRBJ2-7	TGTGCCAGCAGCCGGACGGCCTACGAGCAGTACTTC	CASSRTAYEQYF
TRBV27	-	-	TRBJ1-3	TGTGCCAGCAGTTTGCTCTGGGGGAATGGGAACACCATATATTTT	CASSLLWGNGNTIYF
TRBV7-9	TRBD1	-	TRBJ2-4	TGTGCCAGCGTGGGAACAGGGGGGAACATTCAGTACTTC	CASVGTGGNIQYF
TRBV19	-	-	TRBJ1-6	TGTGCCAGTAGTATTAAAGGGAGCTCCTATAATTCACCCCTCCACTTT	CASSIKGSSYNSPLHF
TRBV28	-	-	TRBJ2-3	TGTGCCAGCAGTTTGTCTAGGGATACGCAGTATTTT	CASSLSRDTQYF
TRBV2	TRBD2	-	TRBJ2-7	TGTGCCAGCACAGCGGGGGGCTCCTACGAGCAGTACTTC	CASTAGGSYEQYF
TRBV15	-	-	TRBJ1-2	TGTGCCACCAGCAGAGCCGGGGGGGGGATGAACTATGGCTACACCTTC	CATSRAGGGMNYGYTF
TRBV7-4	TRBD1	-	TRBJ1-6	TGTGCCAGCAGCTCCCACGATCAGGGGGGCTCTAGTTCACCCCTCCACTTT	CASSSHDQGGSSSPLHF
TRBV6-6	-	-	TRBJ2-5	TGTGCCAGCAGTTACCCCCTCCGGGGAGAGACCCAGTACTTC	CASSYPLRGETQYF
TRBV5-1	TRBD1	-	TRBJ1-1	TGCGCCAGCAGCGCAGTAGGGGGCGCGGGGGACACTGAAGCTTTCTTT	CASSAVGGAGDTEAFF
TRBV7-2	TRBD2	once	TRBJ2-1	TGTGCCAGCAGCTTAGCGAGGCTAGCGGGGGGGGTTGAGCAGTTCTTC	CASSLARLAGGVEQFF
TRBV29-1	-	-	TRBJ2-1	TGCAGCGTTGAGGGGGGCAGGTCCTACAATGAGCAGTTCTTC	CSVEGGRSYNEQFF
TRBV27	TRBD1	-	TRBJ1-2	TGTGCCAGCAGTTCCAGGGGGAGTGACTATGGCTACACCTTC	CASSSRGSDYGYTF
TRBV5-1	-	-	TRBJ1-2	TGCGCCAGCAGTTTCGCCTCTACAGGGGGCTACACCTTC	CASSFASTGGYTF
TRBV5-6	TRBD1	-	TRBJ1-4	TGTGCCAGCAGACGACAGGGCACTAATGAAAAACTGTTTTTT	CASRRQGTNEKLFF
TRBV10-3	TRBD1	-	TRBJ2-3	TGTGCCATCCACCCCGGACAGGCGAGCACAGATACGCAGTATTTT	CAIHPGQASTDTQYF
TRBV5-1	TRBD1	once	TRBJ1-6	TGCGCCAGCAGTTTTCTACCCAGGGGGGGGCATAATTCACCCCTCCACTTT	CASSFLPRGGHNSPLHF
TRBV25-1	-	-	TRBJ2-1	TGTGCCAGCAGTGAATGGGTAGGGAACAATGAGCAGTTCTTC	CASSEWVGNNEQFF
TRBV7-9	-	-	TRBJ1-1	TGTGCCAGCAGCTTAGCGAATAAGGGGACTGAAGCTTTCTTT	CASSLANKGTEAFF
TRBV4-3	-	-	TRBJ1-6	TGCGCCAGCAGCCAGACACATACAGGTTCACCCCTCCACTTT	CASSQTHTGSPLHF
TRBV7-8	-	-	TRBJ2-5	TGTGCCAGCGCCCGGGCCCCTCGGGTGGAGACCCAGTACTTC	CASARAPRVETQYF